This T cell receptor (beta chain) was retrieved from a study of T cells after yellow fever vaccination. Study results and limitations: Most clones from primary vaccination resurfaced after the booster (about 95% CD4, less than 90% CD8).

This clonotype was recorded many times. What it binds is not known. Template switching by 5'RACE produced TCR cDNA, adding a universal primer site and UMIs. Each CDR3 protein gets one entry after TCRdb re-called the 5' RACE reads with MiXCR. The top ten clones hold nearly 3% of a sample with about 170,000 distinct CDR3 sequences, 5.5% to 8% of them seen once. Germline V lookup: CDR1 SGHRS, CDR2 YFSETQ. CDR3 size: 18 residues. J gave up 4 bases and V 4 bases, and 13 bases lay outside the gene matches. The clonotype comes from a man younger than 35 who received the YFV17D yellow fever vaccine. This sample comprised CD4+ T cells sorted from PBMCs, obtained on the day of the first yellow fever vaccination. The chain has TRBV5-1 and TRBJ2-1, with 11 bases fitting TRBD1. CDR3 bases: TGCGCCAGCAGCACTGAACCGGGACAGGGGGGCCGTTACAATGAGCAGTTCTTC. Encoded protein: CASSTEPGQGGRYNEQFF.